This T cell receptor (beta chain) was documented in a study of blood T cell repertoires in COVID-19. About the study: COVID-19 samples, acute and convalescent, were from the United States, Italy and Spain. In each case, the material was cDNA or gDNA derived from T cells, B-cell-depleted T cells, or PBMCs.

Per the original methods: Cell counts per sample came from amplifying reference gene primers. TCRdb's table, derived via immunoSEQ multiplex PCR, lists solely in-frame clones and lacks some. V and J calls and clone size are given by that table; D and trimming were obtained from the DNA. The table has about 120,000 clones, approximately 89% seen once. The V gene end was trimmed by 1 base and the J gene end by 8 bases; junction bases not matched to a gene: 22. The germline CDR1 and CDR2 sequences are SGHDN and FVKESK. The CDR3 totals 20 residues. The chain couples TRBV14 to TRBJ2-1, with 8 nucleotides matching TRBD1. This clonotype was obtained from a man in his fifties with acute or convalescent COVID-19. The material sequenced was peripheral blood. The CDR3 DNA reads TGTGCCAGCAGCCAAGGTTGGGACAGGAGCACTAGAGGTTGGCTCGATGAGCAGTTCTTC. It codes for CASSQGWDRSTRGWLDEQFF.